This T cell receptor (beta chain) came from a study of blood T cell repertoires in COVID-19. V was shortened by 0 bases and J by 5 bases, with 9 bases between the two germline ends. This CDR3 spans 14 amino acids. CDR1 SGDLS and CDR2 YYNGEE come from the germline V gene. This clone appeared once. Here immunoSEQ multiplex PCR was the method, and the copy in TCRdb shows in-frame clones only, minus some. The sample includes about 160,000 clones, around 93% of them seen just once. The receptor was derived from a woman aged 45-60 years with acute or convalescent COVID-19. Specimen: peripheral blood. The rearrangement links TRBV9 to TRBJ2-1; D is perhaps TRBD1 (6 bases). The CDR3 loop reads CASSVDQGNNEQFF. Written as DNA, the CDR3 is TGTGCCAGCAGCGTAGACCAGGGGAACAATGAGCAGTTCTTC.